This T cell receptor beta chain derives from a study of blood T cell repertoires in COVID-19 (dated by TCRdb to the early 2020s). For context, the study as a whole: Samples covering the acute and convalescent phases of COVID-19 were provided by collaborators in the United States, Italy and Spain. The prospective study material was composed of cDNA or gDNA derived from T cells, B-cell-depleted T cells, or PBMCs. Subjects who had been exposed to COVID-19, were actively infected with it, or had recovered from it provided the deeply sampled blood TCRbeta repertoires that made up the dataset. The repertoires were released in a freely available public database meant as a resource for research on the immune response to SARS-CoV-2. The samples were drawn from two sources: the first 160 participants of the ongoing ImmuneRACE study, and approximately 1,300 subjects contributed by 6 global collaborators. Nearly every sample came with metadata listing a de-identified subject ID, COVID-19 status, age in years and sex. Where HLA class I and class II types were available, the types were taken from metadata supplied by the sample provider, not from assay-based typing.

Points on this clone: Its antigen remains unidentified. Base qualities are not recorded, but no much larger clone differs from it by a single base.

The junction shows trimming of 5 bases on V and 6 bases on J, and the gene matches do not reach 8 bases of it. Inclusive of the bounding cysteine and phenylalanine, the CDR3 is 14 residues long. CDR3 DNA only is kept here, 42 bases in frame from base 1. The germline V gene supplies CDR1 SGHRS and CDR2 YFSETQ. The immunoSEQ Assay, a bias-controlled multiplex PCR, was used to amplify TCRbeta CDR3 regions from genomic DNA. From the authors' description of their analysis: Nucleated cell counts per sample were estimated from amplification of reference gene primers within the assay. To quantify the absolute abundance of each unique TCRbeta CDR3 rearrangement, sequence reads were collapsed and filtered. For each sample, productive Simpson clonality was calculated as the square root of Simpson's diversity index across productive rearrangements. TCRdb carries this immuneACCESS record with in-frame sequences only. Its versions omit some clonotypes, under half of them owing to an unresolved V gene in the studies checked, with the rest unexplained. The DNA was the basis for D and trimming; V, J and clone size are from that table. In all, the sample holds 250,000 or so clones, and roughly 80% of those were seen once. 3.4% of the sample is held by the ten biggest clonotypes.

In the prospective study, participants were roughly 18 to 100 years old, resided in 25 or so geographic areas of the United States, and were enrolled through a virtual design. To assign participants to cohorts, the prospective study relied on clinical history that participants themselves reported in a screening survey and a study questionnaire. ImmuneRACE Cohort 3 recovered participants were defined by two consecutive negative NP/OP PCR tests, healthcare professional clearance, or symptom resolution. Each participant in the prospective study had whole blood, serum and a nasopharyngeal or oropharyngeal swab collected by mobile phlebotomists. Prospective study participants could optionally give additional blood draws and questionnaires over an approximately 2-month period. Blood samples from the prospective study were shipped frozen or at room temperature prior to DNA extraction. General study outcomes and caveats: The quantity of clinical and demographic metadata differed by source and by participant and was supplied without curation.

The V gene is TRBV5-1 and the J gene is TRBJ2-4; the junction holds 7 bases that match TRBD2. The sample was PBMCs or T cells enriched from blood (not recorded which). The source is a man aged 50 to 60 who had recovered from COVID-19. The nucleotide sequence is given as TGCGCCAGCAGTTCCGGACTAGGGGTAAACATTCAGTACTTC. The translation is CASSSGLGVNIQYF.